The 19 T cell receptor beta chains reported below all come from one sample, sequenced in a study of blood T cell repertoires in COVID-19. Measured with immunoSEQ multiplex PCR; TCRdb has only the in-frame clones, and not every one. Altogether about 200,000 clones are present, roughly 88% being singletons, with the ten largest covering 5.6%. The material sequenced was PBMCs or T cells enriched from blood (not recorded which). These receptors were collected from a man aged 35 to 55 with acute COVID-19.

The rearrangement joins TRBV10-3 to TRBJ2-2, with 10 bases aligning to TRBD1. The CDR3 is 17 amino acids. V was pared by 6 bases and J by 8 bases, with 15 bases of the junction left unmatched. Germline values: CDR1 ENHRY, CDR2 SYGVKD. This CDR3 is CAISPAEGQGYTGELFF. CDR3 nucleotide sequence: TGTGCCATCAGCCCCGCGGAGGGACAGGGGTATACAGGGGAGCTGTTTTTT.

CDR3 in DNA: TGTGCCAGCAGCTTACGTACGAAGACGGGCACTGAAGCTTTCTTT. Translated, it gives CASSLRTKTGTEAFF. The rearrangement links TRBV7-9 to TRBJ1-1; D gene uncertain. Trimming took off 2 bases at V and 4 bases at J, with 14 bases between the two ends. CDR1 and CDR2 (germline): SEHNR, FQNEAQ (reference sequence). The CDR3 loop spans 15 amino acids.

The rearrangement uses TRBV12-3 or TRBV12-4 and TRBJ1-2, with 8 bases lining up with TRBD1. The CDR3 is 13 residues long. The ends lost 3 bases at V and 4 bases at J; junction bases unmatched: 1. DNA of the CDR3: TGTGCCAGCAGTTTGGGACAGGCCTATGGCTACACCTTC. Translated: CASSLGQAYGYTF.

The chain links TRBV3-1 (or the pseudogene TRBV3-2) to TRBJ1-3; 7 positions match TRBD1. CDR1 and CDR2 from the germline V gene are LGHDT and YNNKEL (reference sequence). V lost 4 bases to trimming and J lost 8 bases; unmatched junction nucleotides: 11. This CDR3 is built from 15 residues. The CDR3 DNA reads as TGTGCCAGCAGCCCAGGCCCCGGGACAGTCTACACCATATATTTT. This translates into CASSPGPGTVYTIYF.

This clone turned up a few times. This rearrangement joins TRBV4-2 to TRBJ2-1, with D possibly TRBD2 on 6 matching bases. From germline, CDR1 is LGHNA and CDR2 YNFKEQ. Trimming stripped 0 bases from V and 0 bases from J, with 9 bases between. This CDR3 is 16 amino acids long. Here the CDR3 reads CASSQDSGGSYNEQFF. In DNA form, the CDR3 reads TGTGCCAGCAGCCAAGATAGCGGAGGCTCCTACAATGAGCAGTTCTTC.

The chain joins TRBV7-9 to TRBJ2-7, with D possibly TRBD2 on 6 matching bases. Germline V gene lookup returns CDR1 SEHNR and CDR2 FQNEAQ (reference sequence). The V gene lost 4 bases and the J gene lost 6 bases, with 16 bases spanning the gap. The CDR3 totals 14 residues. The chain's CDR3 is CASSSGLSLGEQYF. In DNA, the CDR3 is TGTGCCAGCAGCTCGGGACTGTCCTTGGGCGAGCAGTACTTC.

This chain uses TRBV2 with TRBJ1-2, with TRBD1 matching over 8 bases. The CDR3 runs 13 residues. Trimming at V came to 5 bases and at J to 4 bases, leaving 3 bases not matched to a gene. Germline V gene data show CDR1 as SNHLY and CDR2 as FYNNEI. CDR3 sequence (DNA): TGTGCCAGCAGTAATGGACAGGGCTATGGCTACACCTTC. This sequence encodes CASSNGQGYGYTF.

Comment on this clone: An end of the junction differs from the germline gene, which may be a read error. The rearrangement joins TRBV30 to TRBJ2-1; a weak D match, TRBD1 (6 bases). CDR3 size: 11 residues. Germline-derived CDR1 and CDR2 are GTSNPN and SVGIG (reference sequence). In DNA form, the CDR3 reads TGTGCCTGGAGTGTTTACAGGGCCCCCGTCTTC. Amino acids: CAWSVYRAPVF. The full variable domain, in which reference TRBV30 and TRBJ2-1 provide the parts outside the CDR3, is SQTIHQWPATLVQPVGSPLSLECTVEGTSNPNLYWYRQAAGRGLQLLFYSVGIGQISSEVPQNLSASRPQDRQFILSSKKLLLSDSGFYLCAWSVYRAPVFGPGTRLTVL.

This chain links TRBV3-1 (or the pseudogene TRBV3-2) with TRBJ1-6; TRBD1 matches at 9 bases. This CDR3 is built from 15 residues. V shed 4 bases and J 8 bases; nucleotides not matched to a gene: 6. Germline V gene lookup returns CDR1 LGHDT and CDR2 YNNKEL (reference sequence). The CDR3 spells CASSPWTGADSPLHF. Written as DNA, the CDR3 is TGTGCCAGCAGCCCATGGACAGGGGCAGATTCACCCCTCCACTTT.

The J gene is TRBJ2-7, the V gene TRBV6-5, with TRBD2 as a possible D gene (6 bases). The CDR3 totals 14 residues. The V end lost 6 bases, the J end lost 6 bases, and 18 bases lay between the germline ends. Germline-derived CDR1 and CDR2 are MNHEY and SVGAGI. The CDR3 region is CASRQGGVRGEQYF. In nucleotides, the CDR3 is TGTGCCAGCAGACAAGGCGGGGTTCGCGGCGAGCAGTACTTC.

CDR3 amino acids: CSVPARTSGVNNEQFF. The CDR3 nucleotides read TGCAGCGTCCCCGCCCGGACTAGCGGGGTGAACAATGAGCAGTTCTTC. This sequence joins TRBV29-1 and TRBJ2-1; 12 bases are shared with TRBD2. This CDR3 region has 16 residues. The germline gives CDR1 SQVTM, CDR2 ANQGSEA. With V trimmed by 6 bases and J by 5 bases, 11 bases remained unmatched.

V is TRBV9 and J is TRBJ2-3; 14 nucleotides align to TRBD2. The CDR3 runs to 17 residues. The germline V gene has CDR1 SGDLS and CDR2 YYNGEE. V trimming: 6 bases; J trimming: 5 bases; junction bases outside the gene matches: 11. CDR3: CASTRRGLAGVGDTQYF. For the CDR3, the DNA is TGTGCCAGCACCCGGCGGGGACTAGCGGGAGTAGGAGATACGCAGTATTTT.

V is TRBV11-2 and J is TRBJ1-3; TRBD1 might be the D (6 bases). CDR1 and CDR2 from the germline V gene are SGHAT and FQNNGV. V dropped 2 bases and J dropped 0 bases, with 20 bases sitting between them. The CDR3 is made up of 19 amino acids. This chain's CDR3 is CASSLRQGHQFSSGNTIYF. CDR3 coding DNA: TGTGCCAGCAGCTTAAGGCAGGGACACCAATTTAGCTCTGGAAACACCATATATTTT.

The CDR3 loop is CASSPSSSTDTQYF. Here the CDR3 DNA reads TGTGCCAGCAGTCCAAGCTCTAGCACAGATACGCAGTATTTT. This sequence joins TRBV27 and TRBJ2-3; D ambiguous. The CDR3 covers 14 residues. From germline, CDR1 is MNHEY and CDR2 SMNVEV (reference sequence). The V gene lost 5 bases and the J gene lost 0 bases, with 9 bases spanning the gap.

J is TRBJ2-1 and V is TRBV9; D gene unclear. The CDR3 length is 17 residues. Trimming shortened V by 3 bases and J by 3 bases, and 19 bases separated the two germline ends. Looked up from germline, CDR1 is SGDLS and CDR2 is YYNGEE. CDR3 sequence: CASSALARSTFYNEQFF. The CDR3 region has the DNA TGTGCCAGCAGCGCCCTTGCTAGATCCACGTTCTACAATGAGCAGTTCTTC.

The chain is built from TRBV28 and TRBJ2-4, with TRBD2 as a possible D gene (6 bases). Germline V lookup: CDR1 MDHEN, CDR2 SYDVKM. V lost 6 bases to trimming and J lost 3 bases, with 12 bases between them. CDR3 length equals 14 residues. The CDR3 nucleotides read TGTGCCAGCAGCCAACTAGCTGACAAAAACATTCAGTACTTC. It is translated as CASSQLADKNIQYF. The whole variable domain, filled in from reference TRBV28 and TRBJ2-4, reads DVKVTQSSRYLVKRTGEKVFLECVQDMDHENMFWYRQDPGLGLRLIYFSYDVKMKEKGDIPEGYSVSREKKERFSLILESASTNQTSMYLCASSQLADKNIQYFGAGTRLSVL.

The CDR3 bases are TGTGCCAGCAGGGGGGGGATCAACACTGAAGCTTTCTTT. Its translation is CASRGGINTEAFF. The gene calls are TRBV28 and TRBJ1-1, with D maybe TRBD1 (5 bases). Trimming removed 6 bases from V and 2 bases from J, with 10 bases in between. The CDR3 extends over 13 amino acids. Germline V lookup: CDR1 MDHEN, CDR2 SYDVKM.

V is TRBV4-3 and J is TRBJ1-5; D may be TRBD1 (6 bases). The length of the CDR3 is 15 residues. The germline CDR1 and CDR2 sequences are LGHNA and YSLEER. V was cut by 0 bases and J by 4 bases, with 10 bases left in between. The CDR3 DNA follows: TGCGCCAGCAGCCAAGAACAGGGAGCAAATCAGCCCCAGCATTTT. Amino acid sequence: CASSQEQGANQPQHF.

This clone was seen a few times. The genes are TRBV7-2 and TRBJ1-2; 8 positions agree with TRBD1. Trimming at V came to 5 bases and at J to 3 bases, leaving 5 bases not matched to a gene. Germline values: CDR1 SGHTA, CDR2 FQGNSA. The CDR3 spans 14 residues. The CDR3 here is CASSGRDRYYGYTF. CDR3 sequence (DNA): TGTGCCAGCAGCGGCAGGGACAGGTACTATGGCTACACCTTC.